This T cell receptor beta chain was sequenced during a study of blood T cell repertoires in COVID-19. Method: immunoSEQ multiplex PCR; TCRdb's copy keeps in-frame clones and lacks some. The table shows approximately 150,000 clones, with around 80% occurring only once. V was pared by 2 bases and J by 0 bases, with 11 bases between. This CDR3 region has 16 residues. Germline V gene lookup returns CDR1 MNHEY and CDR2 SVGEGT. This sequence was found in a man between 45 and 60 years old who had recovered from COVID-19. Sequenced material: PBMCs or T cells enriched from blood (not recorded which). The genes are TRBV6-2 or TRBV6-3 and TRBJ1-5; D is possibly TRBD1 (6 bases). The CDR3 nucleotides are TGTGCCAGCAGTTACCTCCCGACAGGTAGCAATCAGCCCCAGCATTTT. Translating gives CASSYLPTGSNQPQHF.